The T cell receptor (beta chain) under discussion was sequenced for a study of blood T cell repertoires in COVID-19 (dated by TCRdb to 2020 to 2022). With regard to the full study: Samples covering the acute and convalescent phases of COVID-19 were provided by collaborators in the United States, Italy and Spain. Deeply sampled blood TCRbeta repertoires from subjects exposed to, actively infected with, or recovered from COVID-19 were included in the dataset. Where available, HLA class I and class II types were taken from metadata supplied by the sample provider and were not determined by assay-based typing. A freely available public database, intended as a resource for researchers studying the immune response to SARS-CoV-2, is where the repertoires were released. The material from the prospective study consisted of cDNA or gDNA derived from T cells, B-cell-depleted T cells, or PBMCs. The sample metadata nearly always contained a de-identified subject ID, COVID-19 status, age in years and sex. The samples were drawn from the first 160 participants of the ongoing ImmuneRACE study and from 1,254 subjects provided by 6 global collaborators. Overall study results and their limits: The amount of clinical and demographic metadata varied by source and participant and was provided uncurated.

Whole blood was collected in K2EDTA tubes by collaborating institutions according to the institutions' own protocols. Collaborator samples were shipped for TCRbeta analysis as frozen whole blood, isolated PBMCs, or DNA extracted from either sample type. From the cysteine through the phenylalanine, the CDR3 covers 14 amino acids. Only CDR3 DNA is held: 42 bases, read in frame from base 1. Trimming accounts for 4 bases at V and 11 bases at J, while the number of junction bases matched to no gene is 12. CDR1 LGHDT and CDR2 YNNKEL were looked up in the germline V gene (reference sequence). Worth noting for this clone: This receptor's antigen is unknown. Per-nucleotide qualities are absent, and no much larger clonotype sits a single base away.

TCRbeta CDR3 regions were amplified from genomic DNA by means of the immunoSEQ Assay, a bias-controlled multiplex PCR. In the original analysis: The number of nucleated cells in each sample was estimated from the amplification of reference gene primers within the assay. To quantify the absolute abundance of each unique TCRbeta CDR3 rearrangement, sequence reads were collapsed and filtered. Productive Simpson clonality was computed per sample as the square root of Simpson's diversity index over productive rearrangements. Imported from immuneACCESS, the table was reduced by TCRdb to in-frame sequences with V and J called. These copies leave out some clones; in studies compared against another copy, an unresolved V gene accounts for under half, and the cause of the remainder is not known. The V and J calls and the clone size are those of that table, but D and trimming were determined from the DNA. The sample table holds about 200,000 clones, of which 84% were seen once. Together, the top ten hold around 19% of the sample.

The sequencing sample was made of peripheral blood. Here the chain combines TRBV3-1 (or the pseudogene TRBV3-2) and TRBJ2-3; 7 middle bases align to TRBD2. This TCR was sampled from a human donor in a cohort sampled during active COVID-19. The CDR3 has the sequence CASSPGLVRYVQYF. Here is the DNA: TGTGCCAGCAGCCCCGGACTAGTCAGATACGTGCAGTATTTT.